The following is a T cell receptor (beta chain) sequence with its context. Healthy and HIV-negative, the adult donors had no recent acute infections or vaccinations. Assay: immunoSEQ multiplex PCR; the TCRdb copy retains only in-frame clones and omits some. This repertoire shows hundreds of thousands of clones, around 76% found once; its top ten account for around 11%. The sample is drawn from a study of shared clonotypes between healthy human individuals. Trimming took 7 bases from V and 3 from J, leaving 13 bases between them. CDR1 is SNHLY, CDR2 FYNNEI, per germline. The CDR3 has 13 residues. This TCR derives from a woman aged 40 to 50 in good health. Some clones in this sample may be carry-over from other donors' samples. Sequencing was carried out using PBMCs. The chain carries TRBV2 and TRBJ2-7; the D gene could be TRBD1 or TRBD2 (5 bases each). The DNA of the CDR3 is TGTGCCAGCAATCGCCGGGACGGCTACGAGCAGTACTTC. It encodes CASNRRDGYEQYF.